This T cell receptor beta chain was recorded in a study of T-cell memory formation after mild COVID-19. Study-level points and caveats: Some responding clones appeared in pre-infection memory, suggesting cross-reactive memory joined.

5'RACE, which relied on constant-segment primers, yielded TCR alpha and TCR beta cDNA libraries carrying sample barcodes and UMIs. TCRdb independently ran MiXCR on the 5' RACE reads; one entry per CDR3 protein. The table shows roughly 130,000 distinct CDR3 sequences, with roughly 15% occurring only once. The trim removed 5 bases at V and 0 bases at J, leaving 5 bases unmatched. The CDR3 has 15 amino acids. As for this clonotype: As yet, its antigen is unknown.

The TCR was taken from an adult woman who had mild COVID-19 (a few samples of this study predate the infection). Cell type and time point are not known. The sample comprised PBMCs or a T cell subset sorted from them (not recorded which). The chain recombines TRBV12-3 or TRBV12-4 with TRBJ2-7, with TRBD2 identical over 9 bases. CDR3 nucleotides: TGTGCCAGCAGTCCACTAGCGGGTTTCTCCTACGAGCAGTACTTC. This translates into CASSPLAGFSYEQYF.